The T cell receptor beta chain under discussion was sequenced for a study of OX40 agonist ivuxolimab in advanced cancers. Study-level information: Those treated in dose escalation had hepatocellular carcinoma, melanoma, renal cell cancer or head and neck cancer. People who had prior anti-PD-1, anti-PD-L1 or anti-CTLA-4 therapy could take part, and approximately 43% had some. Two cutaneous melanoma patients and one hepatocellular carcinoma patient, three in all, had partial responses.

The repertoire was sequenced with immunoSEQ multiplex PCR; TCRdb's copy has only in-frame clones and lacks some. Of around 45,000 clones detected, 80% appear once; the ten largest clones hold 10%. Individuals having autoimmune disease history or systemic immunosuppression were not enrolled. Germline V CDR1 and CDR2: LNHDA, SQIVND (reference sequence). The V gene lost 1 base and the J gene lost 7 bases, with 14 bases spanning the gap. This CDR3 spans 14 amino acids. This chain joins TRBV19 and TRBJ2-7; D is unresolved. The receptor was derived from an adult with an advanced solid tumor such as melanoma, head and neck, liver or kidney cancer. Sequences were derived from CD4+ or CD8+ T cells sorted from blood, sampled in a trial of the OX40 agonist ivuxolimab. CDR3 loop: CASSIAPTVGEQYF. The CDR3, as DNA: TGTGCCAGTAGTATAGCTCCCACCGTGGGGGAGCAGTACTTC.